This entry describes one T cell receptor (beta chain). As handled by the study authors: Counts of nucleated cells, estimated from reference gene primer amplification, were obtained. The method was immunoSEQ multiplex PCR; TCRdb's version includes in-frame clones alone and lacks a portion of them. The V and J calls and clone size come from that table; D and trimming were worked out from the DNA. The data contain roughly 150,000 clones, about 79% of them singletons. Germline lookup yields CDR1 SGDLS and CDR2 YYNGEE. The CDR3 sequence is 15 residues long. The ends lost 0 bases at V and 3 bases at J; junction bases unmatched: 3. The data originate from a study of blood T cell repertoires in COVID-19. Looking at the study overall: The origin of the acute and convalescent COVID-19 samples was the United States, Italy and Spain. The analysed material was cDNA or gDNA that came from T cells, B-cell-depleted T cells, or PBMCs.

The clonotype was recovered from a woman between 45 and 60 years old with acute or convalescent COVID-19. Sequenced input: peripheral blood. V and J are TRBV9 and TRBJ1-2; TRBD1 matches at 9 bases. CDR3 loop: CASSVATGGDYGYTF. Written as DNA, the CDR3 is TGTGCCAGCAGCGTAGCTACAGGGGGCGACTATGGCTACACCTTC.